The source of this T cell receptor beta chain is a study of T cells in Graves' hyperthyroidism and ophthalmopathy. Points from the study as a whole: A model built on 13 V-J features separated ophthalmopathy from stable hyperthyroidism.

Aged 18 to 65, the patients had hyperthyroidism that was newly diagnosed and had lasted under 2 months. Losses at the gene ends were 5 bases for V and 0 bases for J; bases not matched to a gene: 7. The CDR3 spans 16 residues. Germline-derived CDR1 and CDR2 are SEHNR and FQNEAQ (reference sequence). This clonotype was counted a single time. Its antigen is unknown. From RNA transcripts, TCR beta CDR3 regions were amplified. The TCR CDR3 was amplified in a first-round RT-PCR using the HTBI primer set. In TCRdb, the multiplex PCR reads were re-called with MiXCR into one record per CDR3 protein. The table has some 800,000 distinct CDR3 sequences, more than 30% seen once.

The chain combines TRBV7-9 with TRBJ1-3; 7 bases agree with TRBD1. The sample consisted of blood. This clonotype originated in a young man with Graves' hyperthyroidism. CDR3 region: CASSSGGQASGNTIYF. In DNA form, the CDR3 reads TGTGCCAGCAGCAGCGGAGGACAGGCCTCTGGAAACACCATATATTTT.